This T cell receptor beta chain was sequenced during a study of blood T cell repertoires in COVID-19. On the study more broadly: Sites across the United States, Italy and Spain contributed samples from acute and convalescent COVID-19. T cells, B-cell-depleted T cells, or PBMCs supplied cDNA or gDNA.

Libraries were prepared by immunoSEQ multiplex PCR; TCRdb keeps only in-frame clonotypes and omits some of them. Of over 350,000 clones listed, approximately 90% are singletons. Assignment of participants to cohorts was predicated upon participant-reported clinical history. Recovered status applied to Cohort 3 donors who had two consecutive negative PCRs. It also applied to those with clearance or with symptom resolution. The germline V and J ends were trimmed by 5 bases and 8 bases, with 19 bases remaining between them. The length of the CDR3 is 15 residues. From germline, CDR1 is SGHTA and CDR2 FQGNSA.

The source material was PBMCs or T cells enriched from blood (not recorded which). The sequence was collected from a woman aged 45-59 years who had recovered from COVID-19. The V call is TRBV7-2, the J call TRBJ2-1; D possibly corresponds to TRBD1 (5 bases). DNA for the CDR3: TGTGCCAGCAGCCCCGACAGTGGGTTTTCGGATGAGCAGTTCTTC. Its translation: CASSPDSGFSDEQFF.